Presented here are 5 T cell receptor beta chains from one specimen sequenced in a study of T cell responses to AZD1222 COVID-19 vaccine. Sequenced by immunoSEQ multiplex PCR; TCRdb stores in-frame clones only, minus some. The table has some 120,000 clones, about 85% seen once; the top ten hold 3%. The sequencing here drew on peripheral blood, taken 28 days after the second AZD1222 dose. The source is an adult who received the AZD1222 COVID-19 vaccine.

This clone was counted once. J is TRBJ2-3 and V is TRBV7-2; D may be TRBD1 (6 bases). V was shortened by 4 bases and J by 2 bases, with 13 bases between the two germline ends. The CDR3 loop spans 15 amino acids. Germline V lookup: CDR1 SGHTA, CDR2 FQGNSA. The CDR3 DNA reads as TGTGCCAGCAGCTCAGGGGACGGGAACACAGATACGCAGTATTTT. Translating it yields CASSSGDGNTDTQYF.

The chain couples TRBV7-2 to TRBJ2-3; a weak D match, TRBD2 (6 bases). V was trimmed by 1 base and J by 4 bases, leaving 12 bases between them. This CDR3 has 15 amino acids. CDR1 and CDR2 (germline): SGHTA, FQGNSA. The CDR3 region has the DNA TGTGCCAGCAGCTTAGTGGGGCCGGGGGCAGATACGCAGTATTTT. Protein: CASSLVGPGADTQYF.

V usage is TRBV21-1 and J usage is TRBJ1-6; the table names TRBD1, a call not compared with the DNA. TRBV21-1 is reported as a pseudogene. The CDR3 is 15 amino acids. CDR3 region: CASSKVQGFGPPLHF. The DNA of the CDR3 is TGTGCCAGCAGCAAAGTGCAGGGGTTTGGGCCACCCCTCCACTTT.

V is TRBV7-9 and J is TRBJ1-6; 10 bases fit TRBD1. Trimming removed 1 base from V and 8 bases from J; junction bases left unmatched: 2. CDR3 length: 15 amino acids. The germline gives CDR1 SEHNR, CDR2 FQNEAQ (reference sequence). CDR3 amino acids: CASSLGTGGYSPLHF. In nucleotides, the CDR3 is TGTGCCAGCAGCTTAGGGACAGGGGGGTATTCACCCCTCCACTTT.

The chain has TRBV9 and TRBJ2-1; 14 nucleotides align to TRBD2. Germline V gene data show CDR1 as SGDLS and CDR2 as YYNGEE. V trimming: 3 bases; J trimming: 5 bases; junction bases outside the gene matches: 4. The CDR3 loop spans 16 amino acids. The CDR3 loop reads CASSGRLAGGNNEQFF. The CDR3 DNA sequence: TGTGCCAGCAGCGGACGACTAGCGGGGGGGAACAATGAGCAGTTCTTC.